This record covers a single T cell receptor (beta chain). Seattle cases were enrolled at active infection and followed longitudinally. The germline V gene encodes CDR1 MNHEY and CDR2 SVGEGT. V lost 6 bases and J lost 2; bases outside the gene matches: 4. This CDR3 has 15 residues. The sample belongs to a study of blood T cell repertoires in COVID-19. On the study more broadly: Samples of COVID-19 (acute and convalescent) were obtained from the United States, Italy and Spain. PBMCs, B-cell-depleted T cells, or T cells were the source of the cDNA or gDNA that made up the material.

The protocol was immunoSEQ multiplex PCR, while the TCRdb copy is restricted to in-frame clones and leaves out a portion. Of fewer than 300,000 clones in the sample, roughly four fifths were seen once. This sequence originates from a person between 65 and 80 years old with COVID-19, enrolled during active disease. The specimen was peripheral blood. The V gene is TRBV6-2 or TRBV6-3, the J gene TRBJ2-6, with 7 positions matching TRBD1. The CDR3: CASSLQGTGANVLTF. CDR3 coding DNA: TGTGCCAGCAGCCTACAGGGGACTGGGGCCAACGTCCTGACTTTC.